One and the same sample provided the 20 T cell receptor beta chains below, sequenced in a study of shared clonotypes between healthy human individuals (dated by TCRdb to the early 2020s). Libraries were prepared through the immunoSEQ multiplex PCR assay. The table was pulled from immuneACCESS by TCRdb, which kept in-frame rearrangements only. Such tables lose some clones; where checked, under half of the loss comes from unresolved V genes, and the rest has no known cause. Here the sample has millions of clones; approximately 95% occur a single time. Jointly, the top ten make up 0.3% to 0.4% of the sample. Sequenced sample: naive CD4+ T cells from PBMCs. The cell subset or site label of this sample denotes: CD45RA+ positively selected. Every receptor here comes from a man aged 18 to 29 in good health. Some clones in this sample may be carry-over from other donors' samples.

The chain joins TRBV2 to TRBJ2-3; possibly TRBD1 for D (6 bases). This CDR3 is built from 13 residues. Trimming shortened V by 10 bases and J by 0 bases, and 11 bases separated the two germline ends. The germline V gene has CDR1 SNHLY and CDR2 FYNNEI. The chain's CDR3 is CATKTGSTDTQYF. In nucleotides, the CDR3 is TGTGCCACCAAGACAGGCAGCACAGATACGCAGTATTTT.

V usage is TRBV5-1 and J usage is TRBJ2-2; unclear D gene. Trimming took 5 bases from V and 1 from J, leaving 6 bases between them. The V gene's germline CDR1 is SGHRS and CDR2 YFSETQ. The CDR3 is 13 residues long. The CDR3 is CASRAGNTGELFF. CDR3 coding DNA: TGCGCCAGCAGGGCAGGGAACACCGGGGAGCTGTTTTTT.

The rearrangement joins TRBV7-2 to TRBJ2-1; 7 bases are shared with TRBD2. The CDR3 length is 17 residues. Germline-derived CDR1 and CDR2 are SGHTA and FQGNSA. V lost 4 bases and J lost 2; bases outside the gene matches: 11. The CDR3, as DNA: TGTGCCAGCAGCTCAAGATTGGGACTAAGACCCTACAATGAGCAGTTCTTC. Translated, it gives CASSSRLGLRPYNEQFF.

The chain recombines TRBV15 with TRBJ1-3, with D uncertain. The CDR3 has 15 residues. Germline CDR1 is LNHNV and CDR2 is YYDKDF (reference sequence). V lost 5 bases and J lost 1, with 12 bases in between. As DNA, the CDR3 is TGTGCCACCAGCGGACGGGTCACGTCTGGAAACACCATATATTTT. It codes for CATSGRVTSGNTIYF. Full variable domain (rest looked up from reference TRBV15 and TRBJ1-3): DAMVIQNPRYQVTQFGKPVTLSCSQTLNHNVMYWYQQKSSQAPKLLFHYYDKDFNNEADTPDNFQSRRPNTSFCFLDIRSPGLGDTAMYLCATSGRVTSGNTIYFGEGSWLTVV.

This clone was counted ten times or more. The chain recombines TRBV5-1 with TRBJ2-5; TRBD1 matches at 9 bases. This CDR3 has 15 amino acids. V lost 8 bases and J lost 4; bases outside the gene matches: 12. Germline lookup yields CDR1 SGHRS and CDR2 YFSETQ. CDR3 in DNA: TGCGCCAGTAACTCCCGGGACAGGGTGATAGAGACCCAGTACTTC. It specifies CASNSRDRVIETQYF.

The J gene is TRBJ2-1, the V gene TRBV6-5; either TRBD1 or TRBD2 may fit D (5 bases each). With 4 bases removed from V and 0 bases from J, the gap between germline ends came to 13 bases. The CDR3 loop spans 16 amino acids. Germline V gene lookup returns CDR1 MNHEY and CDR2 SVGAGI. Here the CDR3 reads CASSSNGASSYNEQFF. In nucleotides, the CDR3 is TGTGCCAGCAGTTCCAACGGGGCGAGCTCCTACAATGAGCAGTTCTTC.

The chain joins TRBV6-5 to TRBJ1-5, with a weak D call TRBD1 (5 bases). Between the trimmed V and J ends, which lost 2 bases and 0 bases, there was a span of 11 bases. The CDR3 is 16 amino acids. CDR1 is MNHEY and CDR2 is SVGAGI in the germline V gene. This CDR3 is CASSYRQPYSNQPQHF. DNA for the CDR3: TGTGCCAGCAGTTACAGACAGCCCTATAGCAATCAGCCCCAGCATTTT.

V usage is TRBV28 and J usage is TRBJ2-7; the D is unclear. V shed 5 bases and J shed 3 bases, with 11 bases lying between them. The CDR3 contains 13 residues. CDR1 MDHEN and CDR2 SYDVKM come from the germline V gene. This CDR3 reads CASSPPPNYEQYF. In DNA, the CDR3 is TGTGCCAGCAGTCCACCCCCTAACTACGAGCAGTACTTC.

The chain uses TRBV27 and TRBJ2-6, with D perhaps assigned TRBD1 or TRBD2 (6 bases each). Trimming shortened V by 0 bases and J by 4 bases, and 19 bases separated the two germline ends. The CDR3 runs to 19 residues. The germline CDR1 and CDR2 sequences are MNHEY and SMNVEV (reference sequence). The CDR3 DNA reads TGTGCCAGCAGTTTATCCCCCCTTTCGGGGGCACTGGGGGCCAACGTCCTGACTTTC. It translates to CASSLSPLSGALGANVLTF.

The rearrangement joins TRBV19 to TRBJ2-2; 9 nucleotides align to TRBD2. The germline gives CDR1 LNHDA, CDR2 SQIVND (reference sequence). The CDR3 runs 18 residues. The V segment lost 6 bases and the J segment 7 bases; nucleotides outside the gene matches: 18. The CDR3 coding sequence is TGTGCCAGTAGGGTCCTGGGAGCGGGAGGTCGGTTTGGCGGGGAGCTGTTTTTT. Protein product: CASRVLGAGGRFGGELFF.

The chain has TRBV7-3 and TRBJ2-3, with D perhaps matching TRBD1 (6 bases). The CDR3 runs to 13 residues. Germline values: CDR1 SGHTA, CDR2 FQGTGA. V lost 1 base to trimming and J lost 6 bases, with 8 bases between them. The CDR3 protein is CASSLNRGDTQYF. In DNA form, the CDR3 reads TGTGCCAGCAGCTTAAATAGGGGGGATACGCAGTATTTT.

Note on this clone: Other nucleotide sequences from this sample produce the same CDR3. This chain joins TRBV5-1 and TRBJ2-7; tentative D call: TRBD1 (5 bases). Germline V gene sequence: CDR1 SGHRS, CDR2 YFSETQ. V lost 5 bases and J 2 bases, leaving 11 bases between the germline ends. The CDR3 is 13 residues long. CDR3 in amino acids: CASSGQGTYEQYF. The CDR3 region has the DNA TGCGCCAGCAGTGGGCAGGGAACCTACGAGCAGTACTTC.

Remarks on this clone: The same CDR3 arises from other DNA sequences in this sample as well. The gene calls are TRBV5-1 and TRBJ2-6; weak D call: TRBD2 (5 bases). V lost 0 bases and J 3 bases, leaving 7 bases between the germline ends. Germline V gene data show CDR1 as SGHRS and CDR2 as YFSETQ. The CDR3 contains 15 residues. The CDR3 DNA reads as TGCGCCAGCAGCTTGGTCGGGGTTGGGGCCAACGTCCTGACTTTC. Its protein product is CASSLVGVGANVLTF.

The chain uses TRBV6-5 and TRBJ1-2; 11 nucleotides align to TRBD1. The CDR3 length is 14 residues. Germline assignment: CDR1 MNHEY and CDR2 SVGAGI. J was trimmed by 6 bases and V by 6 bases; bases with no gene match: 6. As DNA, the CDR3 is TGTGCCAGCAGGCGGGGACAGGGGGTAGATGGCTACACCTTC. It codes for CASRRGQGVDGYTF.

J is TRBJ2-7 and V is TRBV28; a possible D gene is TRBD2 (7 bases). This CDR3 contains 18 residues. CDR1 MDHEN and CDR2 SYDVKM come from the germline V gene. With 6 bases removed from V and 0 bases from J, the gap between germline ends came to 24 bases. As DNA, the CDR3 is TGTGCCAGCAGGGGCCTGGGGGGGCCCACCGGGGCCTCCTACGAGCAGTACTTC. Translated: CASRGLGGPTGASYEQYF.

The V gene is TRBV21-1, the J gene TRBJ1-1. TRBV21-1 is assigned pseudogene status. The CDR3 is 13 residues long. CDR3 protein: CASSRGSGTEAFF. The CDR3 DNA is TGTGCCAGCAGCAGGGGGTCGGGCACTGAAGCTTTCTTT.

The V call is TRBV30, the J call TRBJ2-1, with a weak D call TRBD2 (6 bases). Per germline, CDR1 GTSNPN and CDR2 SVGIG (reference sequence). V was clipped by 0 bases and J by 7 bases, with 10 bases between them. CDR3 length equals 13 residues. The CDR3 sequence: CAWSVGAGNEQFF. The DNA of the CDR3 is TGTGCCTGGAGTGTTGGTGCGGGGAATGAGCAGTTCTTC.

The J gene is TRBJ2-7, the V gene TRBV9; 7 nucleotides line up with TRBD1. Looked up from germline, CDR1 is SGDLS and CDR2 is YYNGEE. The CDR3 runs 15 residues. V shed 4 bases and J 4 bases; nucleotides not matched to a gene: 11. CDR3 sequence reads: CASSSTGEIEYEQYF. CDR3 coding DNA: TGTGCCAGCAGCTCTACAGGGGAAATCGAATACGAGCAGTACTTC.

V and J are TRBV29-1 and TRBJ2-5, with no clear D. CDR1 is SQVTM, CDR2 ANQGSEA, per germline. CDR3 length: 13 residues. Trimming stripped 0 bases from V and 5 bases from J, with 10 bases between. CDR3 amino acids: CSVEDRLLETQYF. In DNA form, the CDR3 reads TGCAGCGTTGAAGATAGACTGCTGGAGACCCAGTACTTC. The full variable domain, in which reference TRBV29-1 and TRBJ2-5 provide the parts outside the CDR3, is SAVISQKPSRDICQRGTSLTIQCQVDSQVTMMFWYRQQPGQSLTLIATANQGSEATYESGFVIDKFPISRPNLTFSTLTVSNMSPEDSSIYLCSVEDRLLETQYFGPGTRLLVL.

Comment on this clone: The same CDR3 can be traced to other DNA sequences in this sample. The J gene is TRBJ2-3, the V gene TRBV9; D is ambiguous. This CDR3 is built from 13 residues. Germline V gives CDR1 SGDLS, CDR2 YYNGEE. The V end was cut by 2 bases, the J end by 1 base, with 5 bases between. This CDR3 reads CASSVSGTDTQYF. Here the CDR3 DNA reads TGTGCCAGCAGCGTCTCGGGCACAGATACGCAGTATTTT.